A selection of T cell receptor beta chains follows, all from one sample in a study of cytomegalovirus exposure and HLA in healthy donors. Only in-frame clones appear in the TCRdb table, and some are missing; sequencing was by immunoSEQ multiplex PCR. This table holds roughly 190,000 clones, about four fifths found once. Sequencing used PBMCs. Every receptor here comes from a female donor in good health and CMV-seronegative. The CDR3 runs from the conserved cysteine through the conserved F or W. The D gene is left open where the match is weak. A row's size may be missing; if present it is once, few, many or a size class.

j_call v_call d_call clone_size cdr3_nt cdr3_aa
TRBJ1-5 TRBV6-5 - - TGTGCCAGCAGTCCGGGACACAATAGCAATCAGCCCCAGCATTTT CASSPGHNSNQPQHF
TRBJ1-2 TRBV19 TRBD1 few TGTGCCAGTAGTCAAGACAGGGACTATGGCTACACCTTC CASSQDRDYGYTF
TRBJ2-1 TRBV15 - - TGTGCCACCAGCAGAGATCGGTTAGGGGGATACAATGAGCAGTTCTTC CATSRDRLGGYNEQFF
TRBJ1-1 TRBV19 - - TGTGCCAGTAGTATCGAGGCCGGGGGGGGCACTGAAGCTTTCTTT CASSIEAGGGTEAFF
TRBJ2-7 TRBV27 TRBD2 - TGTGCCAGCAGTTTATTTAGCGGGAGTGGGTACGAGCAGTACTTC CASSLFSGSGYEQYF
TRBJ2-7 TRBV28 - - TGTGCCAGCAGTTTCTCGTGGGCACAGAGCTCCTACGAGCAGTACTTC CASSFSWAQSSYEQYF
TRBJ2-3 TRBV5-4 TRBD2 - TGTGCCAGCAGCTTGGATGGGACTAGCGGCCTTAGCACAGATACGCAGTATTTT CASSLDGTSGLSTDTQYF
TRBJ1-1 TRBV5-1 TRBD1 - TGCGCCAGCAGCTTGGGGGCCCGGACAGGGGGAGTTACTGAAGCTTTCTTT CASSLGARTGGVTEAFF
TRBJ2-5 TRBV7-2 TRBD2 - TGTGCCAGCATCCCTGTACTAGCGGGAGGGGAGACCCAGTACTTC CASIPVLAGGETQYF
TRBJ2-1 TRBV5-1 TRBD2 - TGCGCCAGCAGCTACCCTAGCGGGGGGCTGAATGAGCAGTTCTTC CASSYPSGGLNEQFF